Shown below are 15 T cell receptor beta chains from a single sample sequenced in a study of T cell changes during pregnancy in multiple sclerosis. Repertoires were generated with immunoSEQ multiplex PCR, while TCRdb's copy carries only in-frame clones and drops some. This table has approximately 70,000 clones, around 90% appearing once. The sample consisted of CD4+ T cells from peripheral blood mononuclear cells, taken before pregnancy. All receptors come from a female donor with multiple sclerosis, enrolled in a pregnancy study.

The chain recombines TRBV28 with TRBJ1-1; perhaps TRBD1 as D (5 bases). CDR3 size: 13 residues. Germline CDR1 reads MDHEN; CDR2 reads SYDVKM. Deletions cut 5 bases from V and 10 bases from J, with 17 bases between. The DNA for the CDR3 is TGTGCCAGCAGTCTGGGCCCCCTCAGGGTAGCTTTCTTT. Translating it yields CASSLGPLRVAFF.

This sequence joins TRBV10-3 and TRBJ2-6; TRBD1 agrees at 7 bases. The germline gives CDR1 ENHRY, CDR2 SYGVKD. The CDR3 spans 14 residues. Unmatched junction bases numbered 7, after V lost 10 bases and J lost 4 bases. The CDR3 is CATKTGSGANVLTF. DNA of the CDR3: TGTGCCACGAAGACAGGGTCCGGGGCCAACGTCCTGACTTTC.

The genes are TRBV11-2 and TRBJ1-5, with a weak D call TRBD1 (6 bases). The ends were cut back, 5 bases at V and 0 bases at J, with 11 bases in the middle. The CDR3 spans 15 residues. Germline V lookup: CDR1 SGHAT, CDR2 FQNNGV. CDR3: CASSPGQYSNQPQHF. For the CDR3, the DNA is TGTGCCAGCAGCCCAGGACAGTATAGCAATCAGCCCCAGCATTTT.

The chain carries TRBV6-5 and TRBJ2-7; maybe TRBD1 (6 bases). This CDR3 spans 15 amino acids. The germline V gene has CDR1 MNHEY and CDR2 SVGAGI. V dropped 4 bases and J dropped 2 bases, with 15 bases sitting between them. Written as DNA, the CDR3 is TGTGCCAGCAGTTCTCAGGGGATCCCACCCTACGAGCAGTACTTC. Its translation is CASSSQGIPPYEQYF.

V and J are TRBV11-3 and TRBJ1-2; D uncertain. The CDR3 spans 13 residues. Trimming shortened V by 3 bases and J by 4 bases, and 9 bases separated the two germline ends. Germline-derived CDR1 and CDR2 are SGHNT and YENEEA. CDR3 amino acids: CASSFRMSYGYTF. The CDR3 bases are TGTGCCAGCAGCTTCAGAATGTCCTATGGCTACACCTTC.

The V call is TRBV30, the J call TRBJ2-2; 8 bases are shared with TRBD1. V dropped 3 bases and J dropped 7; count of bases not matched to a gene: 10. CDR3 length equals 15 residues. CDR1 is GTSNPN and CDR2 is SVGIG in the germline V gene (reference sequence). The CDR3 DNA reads TGTGCCTGGAGACGAGACAGGGGCCGGATCGGGGAGCTGTTTTTT. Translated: CAWRRDRGRIGELFF.

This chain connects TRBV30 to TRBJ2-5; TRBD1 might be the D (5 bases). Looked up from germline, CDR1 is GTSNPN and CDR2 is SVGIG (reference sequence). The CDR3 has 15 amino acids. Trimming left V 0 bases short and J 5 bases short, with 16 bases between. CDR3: CAWSVGVVDRETQYF. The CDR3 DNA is TGTGCCTGGAGTGTAGGGGTAGTGGACCGGGAGACCCAGTACTTC.

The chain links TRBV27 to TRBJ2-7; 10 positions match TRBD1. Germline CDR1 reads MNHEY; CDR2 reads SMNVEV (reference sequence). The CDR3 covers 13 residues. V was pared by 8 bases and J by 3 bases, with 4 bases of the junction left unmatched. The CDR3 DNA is TGTGCCAGCGCGCGGACAGGGGGCTACGAGCAGTACTTC. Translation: CASARTGGYEQYF.

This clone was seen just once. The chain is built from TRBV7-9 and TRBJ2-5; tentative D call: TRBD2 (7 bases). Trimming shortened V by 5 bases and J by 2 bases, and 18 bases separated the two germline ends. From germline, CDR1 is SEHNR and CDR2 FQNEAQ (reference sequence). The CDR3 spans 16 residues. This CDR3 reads CASSERGGARQETQYF. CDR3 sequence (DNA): TGTGCCAGCAGCGAAAGGGGGGGGGCCCGTCAAGAGACCCAGTACTTC.

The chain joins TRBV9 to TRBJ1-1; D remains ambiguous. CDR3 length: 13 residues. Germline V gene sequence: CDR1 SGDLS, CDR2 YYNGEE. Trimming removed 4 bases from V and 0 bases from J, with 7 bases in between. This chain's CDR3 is CASSPGLNTEAFF. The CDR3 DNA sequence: TGTGCCAGCAGCCCGGGTCTGAACACTGAAGCTTTCTTT.

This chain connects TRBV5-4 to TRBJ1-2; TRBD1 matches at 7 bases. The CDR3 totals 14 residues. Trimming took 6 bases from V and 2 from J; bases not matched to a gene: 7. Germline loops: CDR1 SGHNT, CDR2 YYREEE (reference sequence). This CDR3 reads CASTPGQQNYGYTF. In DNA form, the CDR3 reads TGTGCCAGCACCCCGGGACAGCAAAACTATGGCTACACCTTC.

The CDR3 sequence: CASSPGTVSNEKLFF. The CDR3 coding sequence is TGTGCCAGCAGCCCCGGGACAGTGAGTAATGAAAAACTGTTTTTT. This chain links TRBV7-9 with TRBJ1-4; 7 nucleotides align to TRBD1. V trimming: 5 bases; J trimming: 4 bases; junction bases outside the gene matches: 7. The CDR3 is made up of 15 amino acids. CDR1 and CDR2 (germline): SEHNR, FQNEAQ (reference sequence).

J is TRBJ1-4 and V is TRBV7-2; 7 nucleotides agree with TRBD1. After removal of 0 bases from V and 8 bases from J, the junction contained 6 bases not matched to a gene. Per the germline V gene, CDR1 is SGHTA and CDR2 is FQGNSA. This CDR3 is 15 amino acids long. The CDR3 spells CASSLATGFGEKLFF. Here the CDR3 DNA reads TGTGCCAGCAGCTTAGCGACAGGGTTTGGGGAAAAACTGTTTTTT.

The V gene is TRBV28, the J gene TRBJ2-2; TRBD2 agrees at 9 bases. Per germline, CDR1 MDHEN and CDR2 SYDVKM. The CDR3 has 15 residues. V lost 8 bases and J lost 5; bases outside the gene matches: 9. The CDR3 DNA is TGTGCCAGCGGCATAGCGGGAGCGGGGACCGGGGAGCTGTTTTTT. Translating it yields CASGIAGAGTGELFF.

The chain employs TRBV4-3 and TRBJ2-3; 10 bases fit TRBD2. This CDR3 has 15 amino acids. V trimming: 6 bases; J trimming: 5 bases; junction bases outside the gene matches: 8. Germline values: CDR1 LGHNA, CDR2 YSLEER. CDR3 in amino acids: CASSPAGGPGDTQYF. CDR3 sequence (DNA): TGCGCCAGCAGTCCAGCGGGGGGGCCGGGAGATACGCAGTATTTT.